This entry lists 3 T cell receptor beta chains sequenced from one sample in a study of T cells after yellow fever vaccination. TCRdb reprocessed the 5' RACE reads via MiXCR and lists one record per CDR3 protein. The sample lists 50,000 to 60,000 distinct CDR3 sequences, approximately 6.1% occurring once. This material consisted of PBMCs, either bulk or a sorted T-cell subset (CD4+, CD8+, memory, or dextramer-sorted; not recorded which), taken on the day of the yellow fever booster vaccination. The receptors stem from a man younger than 30 who received the YFV17D yellow fever vaccine.

This chain connects TRBV7-8 to TRBJ2-7; the D gene could be TRBD1 or TRBD2 (5 bases each). Germline V gene data show CDR1 as SGHVS and CDR2 as FQNEAQ. The CDR3 loop spans 14 amino acids. V shed 1 base and J shed 0 bases, with 7 bases lying between them. The CDR3 is CASSLGGASYEQYF. CDR3 sequence (DNA): TGTGCCAGCAGCTTAGGAGGGGCCTCCTACGAGCAGTACTTC.

The rearrangement uses TRBV20-1 and TRBJ1-3; D is possibly TRBD1 (6 bases). The germline CDR1 and CDR2 sequences are DFQATT and SNEGSKA (reference sequence). This CDR3 is built from 16 residues. With 0 bases removed from V and 3 bases from J, the gap between germline ends came to 15 bases. CDR3 nucleotide sequence: TGCAGTGCTAGAGATGGTGGGGGGCCGAATGGAAACACCATATATTTT. Protein product: CSARDGGGPNGNTIYF.

This clonotype came up many times. The chain recombines TRBV7-9 with TRBJ1-6; D gene unclear. The CDR3 has 13 amino acids. V gave up 0 bases and J gave up 8 bases, with 5 bases separating them. CDR1 is SEHNR and CDR2 is FQNEAQ in the germline V gene (reference sequence). CDR3 region: CASSLAWDSPLHF. The CDR3 DNA reads TGTGCCAGCAGCTTAGCTTGGGATTCACCCCTCCACTTT.